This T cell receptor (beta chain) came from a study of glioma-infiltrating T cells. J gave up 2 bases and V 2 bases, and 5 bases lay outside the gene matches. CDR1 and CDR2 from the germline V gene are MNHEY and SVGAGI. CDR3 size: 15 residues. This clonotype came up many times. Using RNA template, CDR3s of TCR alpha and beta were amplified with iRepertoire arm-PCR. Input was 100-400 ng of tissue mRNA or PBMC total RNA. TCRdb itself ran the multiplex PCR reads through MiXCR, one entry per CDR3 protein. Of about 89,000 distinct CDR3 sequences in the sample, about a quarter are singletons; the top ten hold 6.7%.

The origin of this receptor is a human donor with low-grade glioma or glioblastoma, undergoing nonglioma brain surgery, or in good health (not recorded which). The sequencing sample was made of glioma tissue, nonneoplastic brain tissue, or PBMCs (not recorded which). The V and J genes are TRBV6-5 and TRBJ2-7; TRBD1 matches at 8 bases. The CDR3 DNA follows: TGTGCCAGCAGTTACGGTACAGGGGGACCCTACGAGCAGTACTTC. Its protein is CASSYGTGGPYEQYF.